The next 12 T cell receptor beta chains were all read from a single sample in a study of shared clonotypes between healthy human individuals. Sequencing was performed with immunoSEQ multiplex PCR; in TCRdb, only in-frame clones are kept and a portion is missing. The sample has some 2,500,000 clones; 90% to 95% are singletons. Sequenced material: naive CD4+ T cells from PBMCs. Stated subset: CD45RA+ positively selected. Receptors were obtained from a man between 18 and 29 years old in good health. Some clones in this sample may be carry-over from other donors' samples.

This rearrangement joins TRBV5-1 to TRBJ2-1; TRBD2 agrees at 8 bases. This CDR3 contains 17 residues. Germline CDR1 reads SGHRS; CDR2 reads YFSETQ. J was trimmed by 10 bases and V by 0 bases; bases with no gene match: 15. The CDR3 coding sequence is TGCGCCAGCAGCTTGGCCCCAGCGGGAGTGGGAAGTTTCGAGCAGTTCTTC. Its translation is CASSLAPAGVGSFEQFF.

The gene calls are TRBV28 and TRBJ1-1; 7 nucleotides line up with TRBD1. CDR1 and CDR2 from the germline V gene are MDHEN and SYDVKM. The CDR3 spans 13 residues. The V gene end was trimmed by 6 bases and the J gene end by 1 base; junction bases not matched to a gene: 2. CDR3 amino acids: CASRGQTNTEAFF. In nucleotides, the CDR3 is TGTGCCAGCAGGGGACAGACGAACACTGAAGCTTTCTTT.

The CDR3: CAISETRGDQPQHF. For the CDR3, the DNA is TGTGCCATCAGTGAGACGAGGGGGGATCAGCCCCAGCATTTT. This rearrangement joins TRBV10-3 to TRBJ1-5; tentatively, D is TRBD1 (6 bases). This CDR3 has 14 residues. V was pared by 2 bases and J by 5 bases, with 10 bases between. Germline V gene lookup returns CDR1 ENHRY and CDR2 SYGVKD.

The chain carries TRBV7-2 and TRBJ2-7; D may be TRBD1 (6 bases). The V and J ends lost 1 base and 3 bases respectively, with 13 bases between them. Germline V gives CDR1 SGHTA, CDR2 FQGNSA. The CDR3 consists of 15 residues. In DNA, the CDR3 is TGTGCCAGCAGCTTAGGGACAGTCGGCAGCTACGAGCAGTACTTC. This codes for CASSLGTVGSYEQYF.

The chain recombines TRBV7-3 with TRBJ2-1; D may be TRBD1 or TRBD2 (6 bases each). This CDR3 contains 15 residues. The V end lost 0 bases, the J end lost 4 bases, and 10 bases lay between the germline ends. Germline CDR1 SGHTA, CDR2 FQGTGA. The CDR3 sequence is CASSLTGGWYNEQFF. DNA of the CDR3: TGTGCCAGCAGCTTAACAGGGGGGTGGTACAATGAGCAGTTCTTC.

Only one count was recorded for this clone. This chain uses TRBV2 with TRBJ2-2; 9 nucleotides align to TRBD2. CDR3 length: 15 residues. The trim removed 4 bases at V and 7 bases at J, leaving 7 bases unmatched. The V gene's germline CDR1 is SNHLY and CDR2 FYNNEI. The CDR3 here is CASSAGTSYGGELFF. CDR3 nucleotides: TGTGCCAGCAGTGCCGGGACTAGCTACGGCGGGGAGCTGTTTTTT.

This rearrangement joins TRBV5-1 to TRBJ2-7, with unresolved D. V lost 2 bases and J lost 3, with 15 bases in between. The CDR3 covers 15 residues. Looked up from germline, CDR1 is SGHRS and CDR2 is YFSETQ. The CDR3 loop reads CASSLITGRDYEQYF. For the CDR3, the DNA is TGCGCCAGCAGCTTAATCACTGGACGAGACTACGAGCAGTACTTC.

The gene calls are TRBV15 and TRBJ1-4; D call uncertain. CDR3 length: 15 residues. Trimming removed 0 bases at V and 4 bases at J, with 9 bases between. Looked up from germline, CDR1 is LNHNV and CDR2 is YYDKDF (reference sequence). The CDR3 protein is CATSRDQAGNEKLFF. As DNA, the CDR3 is TGTGCCACCAGCAGAGATCAAGCCGGTAATGAAAAACTGTTTTTT.

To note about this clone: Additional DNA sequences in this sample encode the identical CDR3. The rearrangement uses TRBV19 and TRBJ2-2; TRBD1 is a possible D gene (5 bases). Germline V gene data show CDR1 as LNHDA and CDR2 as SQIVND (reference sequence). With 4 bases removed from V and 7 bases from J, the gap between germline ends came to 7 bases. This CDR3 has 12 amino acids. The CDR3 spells CASSNRGGELFF. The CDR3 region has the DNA TGTGCCAGTAGTAATAGGGGCGGGGAGCTGTTTTTT.

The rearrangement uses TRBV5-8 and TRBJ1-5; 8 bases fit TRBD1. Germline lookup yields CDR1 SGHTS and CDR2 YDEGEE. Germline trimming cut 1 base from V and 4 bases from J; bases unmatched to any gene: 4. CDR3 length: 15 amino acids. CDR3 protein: CASSLFWTGNQPQHF. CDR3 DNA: TGTGCCAGCAGCTTGTTCTGGACAGGGAATCAGCCCCAGCATTTT. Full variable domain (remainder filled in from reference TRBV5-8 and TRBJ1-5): EAGVTQSPTHLIKTRGQQATLRCSPISGHTSVYWYQQALGLGLQFLLWYDEGEERNRGNFPPRFSGRQFPNYSSELNVNALELEDSALYLCASSLFWTGNQPQHFGDGTRLSIL.

CDR3 in amino acids: CASSLWLVSNNYEQYF. CDR3 sequence (DNA): TGCGCCAGCAGCTTGTGGCTGGTCTCAAACAACTACGAGCAGTACTTC. This sequence joins TRBV5-1 and TRBJ2-7; D is undetermined. The CDR3 contains 16 residues. V was clipped by 1 base and J by 3 bases, with 17 bases between them. The V gene's germline CDR1 is SGHRS and CDR2 YFSETQ.

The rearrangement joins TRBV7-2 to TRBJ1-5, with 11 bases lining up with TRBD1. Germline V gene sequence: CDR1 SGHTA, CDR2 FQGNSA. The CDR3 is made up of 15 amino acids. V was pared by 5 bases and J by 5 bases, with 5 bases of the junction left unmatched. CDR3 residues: CASSRTGGSYQPQHF. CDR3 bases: TGTGCCAGCAGCCGGACAGGGGGCTCTTATCAGCCCCAGCATTTT. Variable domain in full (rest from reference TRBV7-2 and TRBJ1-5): GAGVSQSPSNKVTEKGKDVELRCDPISGHTALYWYRQSLGQGLEFLIYFQGNSAPDKSGLPSDRFSAERTGGSVSTLTIQRTQQEDSAVYLCASSRTGGSYQPQHFGDGTRLSIL.